This TCR beta chain appears in the sequencing data of a study of neoadjuvant anti-PD-1 for oral cavity cancer. Across the whole study: Patients without progression received a fourth nivolumab dose around day 43, then surgical resection on days 50-56.

Here immunoSEQ multiplex PCR was the method, and the copy in TCRdb shows in-frame clones only, minus some. The sample yields 14,000 to 15,000 clones, 35% to 40% seen once. Time point described: after neoadjuvant nivolumab, at surgical resection. The V gene's germline CDR1 is MDHEN and CDR2 SYDVKM. V shed 5 bases and J shed 6 bases, with 16 bases lying between them. The CDR3 is 14 residues long. The sequencing used tumor tissue, collected after nivolumab (anti-PD-1) treatment. The sequence was collected from a person aged 40-85 years with oral cavity squamous cell carcinoma. The V gene is TRBV28, the J gene TRBJ1-2, with TRBD1 as a possible D gene (5 bases). The CDR3 reads CASSEWAGRDGYTF. In nucleotides, the CDR3 is TGTGCCAGCAGTGAATGGGCAGGGAGAGATGGCTACACCTTC.